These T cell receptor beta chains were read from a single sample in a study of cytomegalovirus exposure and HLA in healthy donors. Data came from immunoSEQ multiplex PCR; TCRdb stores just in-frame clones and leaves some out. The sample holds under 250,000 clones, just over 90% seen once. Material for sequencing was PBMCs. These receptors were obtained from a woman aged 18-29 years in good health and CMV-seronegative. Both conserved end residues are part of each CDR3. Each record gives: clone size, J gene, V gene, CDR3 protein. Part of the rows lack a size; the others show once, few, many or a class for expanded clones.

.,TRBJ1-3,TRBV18,CASSPLVGVSGNTIYF
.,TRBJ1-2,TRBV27,CASSEVTYGYTF
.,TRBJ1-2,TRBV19,CASSLQGNYGYTF
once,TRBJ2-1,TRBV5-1,CASSLSLNEQFF
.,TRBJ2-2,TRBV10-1,CASSESRANTGELFF
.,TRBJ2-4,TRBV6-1,CASSEAPLTRLAKNNQYF
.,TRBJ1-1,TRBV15,CATSRDGQGLNTEAFF
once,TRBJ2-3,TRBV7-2,CASSKSGGGRADTQYF
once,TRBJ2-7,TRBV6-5,CASSSLRYEQYF
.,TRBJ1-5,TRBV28,CASSSPDRGLNQPQHF
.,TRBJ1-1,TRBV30,CAWSVGGVTEAFF
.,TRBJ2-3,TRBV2,CASSEPSSTDTQYF
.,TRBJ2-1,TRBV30,CAWKLAGREQFF
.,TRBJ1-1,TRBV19,CATKPQTGNTEAFF
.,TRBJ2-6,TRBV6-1,CASSGQGASGANVLTF
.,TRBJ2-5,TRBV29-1,CSALQETQYF
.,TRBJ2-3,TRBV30,CAWSGDWQYF
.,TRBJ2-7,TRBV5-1,CASTTLPSFYEQYF
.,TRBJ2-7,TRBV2,CASTPEDRGGHEQYF
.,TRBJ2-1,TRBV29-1,CSVQRMGGLNNNEQFF
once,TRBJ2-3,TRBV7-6,CASSLRELAGLYF
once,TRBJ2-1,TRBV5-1,CASRIAVASGISSYNEQFF
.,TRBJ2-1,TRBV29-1,CSVEAGTVRSYNEQFF
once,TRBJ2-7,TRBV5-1,CASSILDEQYF
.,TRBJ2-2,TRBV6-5,CAREGLRTNTGELFF
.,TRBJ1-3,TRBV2,CASSSTRQRLSGNTIYF
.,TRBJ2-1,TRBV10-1,CASSESGRERHEQFF
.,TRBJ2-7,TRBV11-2,CASSPTGTGLHGANEQYF
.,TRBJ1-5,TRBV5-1,CASSLGGGGPNQQPQHF
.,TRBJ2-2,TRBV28,CASSITGRPGTGELFF
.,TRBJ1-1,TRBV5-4,CASSPRAGRNTEAFF
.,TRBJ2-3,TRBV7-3,CASSLGAGGTDTQYF
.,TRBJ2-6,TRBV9,CASSVGATGEGSGANVLTF
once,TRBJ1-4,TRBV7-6,CASSLALGQNEKLFF
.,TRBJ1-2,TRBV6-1,CASSEDSHLYGYTF
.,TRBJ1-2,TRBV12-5,CASALDAAGACTF
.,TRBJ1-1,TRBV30,CAWSWGDRGFRGTEAFF
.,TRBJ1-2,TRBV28,CASSLSQGDYGYTF
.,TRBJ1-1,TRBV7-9,CASSLGRATEAFF
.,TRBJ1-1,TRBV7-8,CASSLGQGTEAFF
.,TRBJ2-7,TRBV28,CASSLGGDPGTGVYEQYF
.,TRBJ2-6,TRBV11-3,CASSLNRDGANVLTF
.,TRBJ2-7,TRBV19,CASSIGLAGLYEQYF
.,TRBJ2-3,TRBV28,CASSLLFSGGEFNTQYF
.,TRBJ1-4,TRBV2,CASKEVPMGSEKLFF
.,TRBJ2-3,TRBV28,CASRPEQGKGTDTQYF
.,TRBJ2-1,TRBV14,CASSQVGILAGYNEQFF
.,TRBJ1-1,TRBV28,CASRENRANTEAFF
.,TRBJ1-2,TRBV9,CASSVGGGTGLTMRYTF
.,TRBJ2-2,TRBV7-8,CASSFIVLAGAGELFF
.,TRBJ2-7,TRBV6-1,CASSENRAYEQYF
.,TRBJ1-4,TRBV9,CASSPGQGGGKLFF
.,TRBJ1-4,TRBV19,CASSSERDRGGEKLFF
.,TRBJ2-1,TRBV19,CASSLEGGYNEQFF